These 24 T cell receptor beta chains were sequenced from one sample in a study of CD8 T cells in Susac syndrome. When the RNA was reverse transcribed, random hexamers were used with an input of roughly 0.45 to 1 ug. One entry per CDR3 protein results from TCRdb running MiXCR on the immunoSEQ multiplex PCR reads. The sample includes almost 450,000 distinct CDR3 sequences, 85% to 90% of them seen just once. Sequencing was carried out using CD8+ T cells from PBMCs. These TCRs come from a human donor with multiple sclerosis.

Only a few counts were recorded for this clonotype. V and J are TRBV6-5 and TRBJ1-2; D remains unclear. The germline CDR1 and CDR2 sequences are MNHEY and SVGAGI. V lost 6 bases and J lost 6, with 14 bases in between. There are 13 residues in the CDR3. CDR3 sequence: CASRGSQSHGYTF. The CDR3 nucleotides are TGTGCCAGCAGGGGCAGCCAGTCACATGGCTACACCTTC.

This chain uses TRBV4-1 with TRBJ2-1; D uncertain. The V gene's germline CDR1 is MGHRA and CDR2 YSYEKL. The CDR3 contains 17 residues. V gave up 0 bases and J gave up 0 bases, with 12 bases separating them. CDR3 bases: TGCGCCAGCAGCCAAGATGCGGTCCGGAGCTCCTACAATGAGCAGTTCTTC. Amino acid sequence: CASSQDAVRSSYNEQFF.

This chain joins TRBV30 and TRBJ1-1; no clear D. Trimming removed 4 bases from V and 1 base from J, with 10 bases in between. The CDR3 loop spans 13 amino acids. In germline, CDR1 is GTSNPN, CDR2 SVGIG (reference sequence). The CDR3 is CAWTLAGNTEAFF. CDR3 DNA sequence: TGTGCCTGGACGCTAGCAGGGAACACTGAAGCTTTCTTT.

This clonotype has more than one count but fewer than ten. J is TRBJ1-1 and V is TRBV6-1, with D maybe TRBD1 (6 bases). The V end lost 8 bases, the J end lost 10 bases, and 20 bases lay between the germline ends. Germline V lookup: CDR1 MNHNS, CDR2 SASEGT. The CDR3 is 13 residues long. The CDR3 is CASGSGQGFAAFF. The CDR3 DNA reads as TGTGCCAGCGGATCGGGGCAGGGGTTCGCAGCTTTCTTT.

The chain joins TRBV30 to TRBJ1-2, with 11 bases aligning to TRBD1. The CDR3 consists of 13 residues. V was pared by 2 bases and J by 6 bases, with 2 bases of the junction left unmatched. CDR1 and CDR2 (germline): GTSNPN, SVGIG (reference sequence). This CDR3 is CAWSPGQGDGYTF. The CDR3 coding sequence is TGTGCCTGGAGTCCGGGACAGGGGGATGGCTACACCTTC.

J is TRBJ2-2 and V is TRBV25-1, with 7 bases identical to TRBD1. The CDR3 has 16 amino acids. Germline V lookup: CDR1 MGHDK, CDR2 SYGVNS. The trim removed 8 bases at V and 4 bases at J, leaving 13 bases unmatched. CDR3 amino acids: CASGPRPGQSTGELFF. The CDR3 nucleotides are TGTGCCAGCGGCCCCCGCCCGGGACAGTCCACCGGGGAGCTGTTTTTT.

This chain connects TRBV27 to TRBJ1-6, with D possibly TRBD1 on 6 matching bases. In germline, CDR1 is MNHEY, CDR2 SMNVEV (reference sequence). This CDR3 comprises 14 residues. V was pared by 7 bases and J by 10 bases, with 17 bases between. The CDR3 sequence: CASTTTGGSSPLHF. For the CDR3, the DNA is TGTGCCAGCACCACGACAGGCGGAAGCTCACCCCTCCACTTT.

The DNA for the CDR3 is TGTGCCAGCTCACCCTCCACCGGGGCCTACAATGAGCAGTTCTTC. Translating it yields CASSPSTGAYNEQFF. V and J are TRBV18 and TRBJ2-1, with TRBD2 as a possible D gene (5 bases). The CDR3 length is 15 residues. Trimming stripped 3 bases from V and 2 bases from J, with 11 bases between. CDR1 and CDR2 (germline): KGHSH, LQKENI.

This clonotype has just a few counts. This chain joins TRBV6-5 and TRBJ2-1; TRBD2 matches 9 bases. Per germline, CDR1 MNHEY and CDR2 SVGAGI. V dropped 5 bases and J dropped 3; count of bases not matched to a gene: 2. This CDR3 spans 14 amino acids. CDR3 protein: CASSLAGNYNEQFF. The CDR3 DNA sequence: TGTGCCAGCAGTCTAGCGGGGAACTACAATGAGCAGTTCTTC.

The genes are TRBV6-5 and TRBJ2-2; D is unclear. The CDR3 is 14 amino acids. Germline CDR1 and CDR2: MNHEY and SVGAGI. The ends were cut back, 2 bases at V and 3 bases at J, with 7 bases in the middle. The CDR3 DNA is TGTGCCAGCAGTTACGAGGTTTACACCGGGGAGCTGTTTTTT. Its translation is CASSYEVYTGELFF.

The chain joins TRBV6-1 to TRBJ2-2; D remains ambiguous. Germline CDR1 is MNHNS and CDR2 is SASEGT. This CDR3 is built from 15 residues. The V and J ends lost 3 bases and 5 bases respectively, with 13 bases between them. CDR3 residues: CASSDFPGATGELFF. Written as DNA, the CDR3 is TGTGCCAGCAGTGATTTTCCAGGAGCAACCGGGGAGCTGTTTTTT.

The rearrangement joins TRBV5-5 to TRBJ1-1, with D perhaps TRBD1 (5 bases). The germline CDR1 and CDR2 sequences are SGHKS and YYEKEE (reference sequence). The CDR3 runs 13 residues. Trimming took 2 bases from V and 6 from J, leaving 11 bases between them. The CDR3 region has the DNA TGTGCCAGCAGCTTACCGGGGGACCCTGAAGCTTTCTTT. Protein sequence: CASSLPGDPEAFF.

The chain joins TRBV5-6 to TRBJ2-7; D perhaps matches TRBD1 (5 bases). The CDR3 has 16 amino acids. Germline V gene sequence: CDR1 SGHDT, CDR2 YYEEEE. V was cut by 0 bases and J by 3 bases, with 16 bases left in between. CDR3 residues: CASSLAPGQMYYEQYF. The CDR3 coding sequence is TGTGCCAGCAGCTTGGCCCCAGGGCAGATGTACTACGAGCAGTACTTC.

The chain links TRBV20-1 to TRBJ2-3; D uncertain. CDR3 size: 18 residues. The ends were cut back, 0 bases at V and 4 bases at J, with 23 bases in the middle. In germline, CDR1 is DFQATT, CDR2 SNEGSKA (reference sequence). The DNA of the CDR3 is TGCAGTGCTAGAGATTCGTTCCGCGTCTATCCTAGAGCAGATACGCAGTATTTT. It is translated as CSARDSFRVYPRADTQYF.

This rearrangement joins TRBV27 to TRBJ1-5; D perhaps matches TRBD1 (5 bases). The V and J ends lost 4 bases and 6 bases respectively, with 10 bases between them. The CDR3 runs 13 residues. CDR1 MNHEY and CDR2 SMNVEV come from the germline V gene (reference sequence). The CDR3 coding sequence is TGTGCCAGCAGTTCCCAGGGCAGTCAGCCCCAGCATTTT. This codes for CASSSQGSQPQHF.

The chain recombines TRBV6-2 or TRBV6-3 with TRBJ1-1, with no clear D. The V end was cut by 2 bases, the J end by 8 bases, with 12 bases between. CDR1 and CDR2 from the germline V gene are MNHEY and SVGEGT. The CDR3 contains 13 residues. The CDR3 bases are TGTGCCAGCAGTTACAATCTCTTAGAGGAAGCTTTCTTT. Its translation: CASSYNLLEEAFF.

This rearrangement joins TRBV12-3 or TRBV12-4 to TRBJ1-3; D unresolved. There are 16 residues in the CDR3. Trimming removed 2 bases from V and 0 bases from J, with 11 bases in between. The CDR3 DNA reads as TGTGCCAGCAGTTTATCGGCCGTAACCTCTGGAAACACCATATATTTT. It translates to CASSLSAVTSGNTIYF.

The V gene is TRBV19, the J gene TRBJ1-5; 9 bases are shared with TRBD1. J was trimmed by 4 bases and V by 8 bases; bases with no gene match: 3. The CDR3 is made up of 13 amino acids. The germline V gene encodes CDR1 LNHDA and CDR2 SQIVND (reference sequence). CDR3 sequence reads: CASGQGMNQPQHF. The CDR3 coding sequence is TGTGCCAGTGGACAGGGGATGAATCAGCCCCAGCATTTT.

The rearrangement joins TRBV27 to TRBJ2-1, with 11 bases lining up with TRBD2. Germline CDR1 MNHEY, CDR2 SMNVEV (reference sequence). V shed 5 bases, J shed 8 bases, and the junction held 11 bases outside the gene matches. This CDR3 spans 16 amino acids. CDR3 sequence: CASSDVTSGRMYEQFF. The DNA of the CDR3 is TGTGCCAGCAGTGACGTAACTAGCGGGAGAATGTATGAGCAGTTCTTC.

The J gene is TRBJ2-7, the V gene TRBV7-3; weak D call: TRBD2 (5 bases). V lost 5 bases, J lost 3 bases, and 14 bases lay in between. CDR3 length: 14 amino acids. The germline V gene encodes CDR1 SGHTA and CDR2 FQGTGA. Here the CDR3 reads CASSPSAGYYEQYF. The CDR3 region has the DNA TGTGCCAGCAGCCCGAGCGCGGGTTACTACGAGCAGTACTTC.

The chain joins TRBV2 to TRBJ1-4; D unresolved. This CDR3 is 17 amino acids long. Germline-derived CDR1 and CDR2 are SNHLY and FYNNEI. Deletions cut 11 bases from V and 3 bases from J, with 25 bases between. The CDR3 nucleotides are TGTGCCGAATCTTCCATCGGCCCTGTGGGCTCTAATGAAAAACTGTTTTTT. Translation gives CAESSIGPVGSNEKLFF.

The chain employs TRBV25-1 and TRBJ1-4; no firm D call. CDR1 is MGHDK and CDR2 is SYGVNS in the germline V gene. Trimming removed 4 bases from V and 0 bases from J, with 12 bases in between. This CDR3 region has 16 residues. The CDR3 bases are TGTGCCAGCAGTGGCCTTACAACTGCAACTAATGAAAAACTGTTTTTT. As protein: CASSGLTTATNEKLFF.

This clonotype is a singleton in its sample. The chain combines TRBV4-2 with TRBJ2-7; D is unclear. V lost 2 bases, J lost 3 bases, and 11 bases lay in between. The CDR3 is 14 amino acids. The germline gives CDR1 LGHNA, CDR2 YNFKEQ. CDR3 loop: CASSQLGSYYEQYF. CDR3 in DNA: TGTGCCAGCAGCCAACTGGGTTCTTACTACGAGCAGTACTTC.

V and J are TRBV10-3 and TRBJ2-7; tentatively, D is TRBD2 (6 bases). The CDR3 has 15 amino acids. Trimming pared 6 bases from V and 2 bases from J, leaving 17 bases between. CDR1 is ENHRY, CDR2 SYGVKD, per germline. CDR3 sequence: CAIRTGAGSTYEQYF. CDR3 sequence (DNA): TGTGCCATCAGGACGGGAGCGGGTTCCACCTACGAGCAGTACTTC.